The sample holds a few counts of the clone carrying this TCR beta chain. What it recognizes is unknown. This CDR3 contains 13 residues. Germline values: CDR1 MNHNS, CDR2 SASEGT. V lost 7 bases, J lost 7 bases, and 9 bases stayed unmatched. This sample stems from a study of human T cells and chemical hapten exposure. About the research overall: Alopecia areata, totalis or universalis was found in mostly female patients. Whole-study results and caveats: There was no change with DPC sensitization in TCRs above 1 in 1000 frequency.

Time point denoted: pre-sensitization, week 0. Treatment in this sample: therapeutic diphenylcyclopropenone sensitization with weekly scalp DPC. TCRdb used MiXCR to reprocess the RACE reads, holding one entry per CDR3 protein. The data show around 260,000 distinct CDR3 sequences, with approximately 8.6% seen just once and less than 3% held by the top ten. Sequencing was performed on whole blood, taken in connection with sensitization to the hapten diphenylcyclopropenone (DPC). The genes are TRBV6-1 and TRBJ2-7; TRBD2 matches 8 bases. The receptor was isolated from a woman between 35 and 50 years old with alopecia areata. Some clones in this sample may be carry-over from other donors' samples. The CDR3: CASIFSGTGEQYF. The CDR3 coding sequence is TGTGCCAGCATTTTTAGCGGGACTGGGGAGCAGTACTTC.